This T cell receptor (beta chain) came from a study of cytomegalovirus exposure and HLA in healthy donors. This clone was detected once. As yet, its antigen is unknown. The PCR contained 60 Vbeta and 13 Jbeta primers. The method was immunoSEQ multiplex PCR; TCRdb's version includes in-frame clones alone and lacks a portion of them. Among about 130,000 clones listed, roughly 77% were seen once. Germline V CDR1 and CDR2: SGHVS, FNYEAQ. There are 15 residues in the CDR3. V was clipped by 5 bases and J by 2 bases, with 15 bases between them. Study-level findings and limits: In a later analysis, common viral pathogens appeared linked to several of the most significant clusters. TCR beta V segments were, for the most part, productive about 87% or about 30% of the time in an earlier analysis. There were around 160 TCR beta chains listed as cytomegalovirus-associated.

The material sequenced was PBMCs. V is TRBV7-6 and J is TRBJ1-2; TRBD1 is a possible D gene (5 bases). This clonotype was obtained from a man under 40 in good health. For the CDR3, the DNA is TGTGCCAGCAGCCCTCAGGGAGGCGGAAACTATGGCTACACCTTC. Its translation: CASSPQGGGNYGYTF. Combining the CDR3 with reference TRBV7-6 and TRBJ1-2 gives the whole variable domain GAGVSQSPRYKVTKRGQDVALRCDPISGHVSLYWYRQALGQGPEFLTYFNYEAQQDKSGLPNDRFSAERPEGSISTLTIQRTEQRDSAMYRCASSPQGGGNYGYTFGSGTRLTVV.